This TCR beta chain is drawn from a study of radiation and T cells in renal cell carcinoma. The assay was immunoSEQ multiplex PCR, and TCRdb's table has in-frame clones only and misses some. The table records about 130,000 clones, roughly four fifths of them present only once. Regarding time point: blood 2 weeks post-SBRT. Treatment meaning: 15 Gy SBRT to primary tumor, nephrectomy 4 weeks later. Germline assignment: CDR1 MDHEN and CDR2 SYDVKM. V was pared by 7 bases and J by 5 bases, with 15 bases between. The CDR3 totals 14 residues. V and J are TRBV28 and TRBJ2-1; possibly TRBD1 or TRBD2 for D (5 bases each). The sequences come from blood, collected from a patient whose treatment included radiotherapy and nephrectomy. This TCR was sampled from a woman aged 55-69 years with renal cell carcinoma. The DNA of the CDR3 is TGTGCCAGCACTATTTCAAGGGACGACAATGAGCAGTTCTTC. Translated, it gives CASTISRDDNEQFF.